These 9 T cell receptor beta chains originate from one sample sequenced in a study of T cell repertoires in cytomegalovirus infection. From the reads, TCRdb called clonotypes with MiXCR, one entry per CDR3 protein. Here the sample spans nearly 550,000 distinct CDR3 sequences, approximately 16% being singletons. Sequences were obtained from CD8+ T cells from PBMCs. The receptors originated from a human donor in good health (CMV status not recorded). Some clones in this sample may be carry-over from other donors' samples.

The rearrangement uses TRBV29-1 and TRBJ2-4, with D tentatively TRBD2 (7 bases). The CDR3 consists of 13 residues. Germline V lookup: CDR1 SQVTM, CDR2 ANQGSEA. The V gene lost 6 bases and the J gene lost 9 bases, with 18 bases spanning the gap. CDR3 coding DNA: TGCAGCGTCCATGGGACAACGGGAGGCATTCAGTACTTC. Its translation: CSVHGTTGGIQYF.

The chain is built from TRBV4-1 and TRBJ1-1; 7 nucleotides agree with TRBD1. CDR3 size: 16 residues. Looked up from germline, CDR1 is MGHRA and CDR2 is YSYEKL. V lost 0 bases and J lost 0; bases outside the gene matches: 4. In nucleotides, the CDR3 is TGCGCCAGCAGCCAAGATGGACAGGAGGTGAACACTGAAGCTTTCTTT. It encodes CASSQDGQEVNTEAFF.

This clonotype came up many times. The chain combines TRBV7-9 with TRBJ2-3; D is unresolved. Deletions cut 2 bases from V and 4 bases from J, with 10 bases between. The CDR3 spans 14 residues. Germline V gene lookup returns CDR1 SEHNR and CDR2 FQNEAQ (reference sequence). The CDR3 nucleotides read TGTGCCAGCAGCTTAAACCGCAGCCCAGATACGCAGTATTTT. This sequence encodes CASSLNRSPDTQYF. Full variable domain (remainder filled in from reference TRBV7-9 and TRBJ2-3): DTGVSQNPRHKITKRGQNVTFRCDPISEHNRLYWYRQTLGQGPEFLTYFQNEAQLEKSRLLSDRFSAERPKGSFSTLEIQRTEQGDSAMYLCASSLNRSPDTQYFGPGTRLTVL.

The CDR3 here is CATSDLQAGESGELFF. In nucleotides, the CDR3 is TGTGCCACCAGTGATTTGCAGGCAGGGGAGTCCGGGGAGCTGTTTTTT. This rearrangement joins TRBV24-1 to TRBJ2-2, with D perhaps matching TRBD1 (6 bases). Germline lookup yields CDR1 KGHDR and CDR2 SFDVKD. The CDR3 contains 16 residues. The V and J ends lost 0 bases and 6 bases respectively, with 13 bases between them.

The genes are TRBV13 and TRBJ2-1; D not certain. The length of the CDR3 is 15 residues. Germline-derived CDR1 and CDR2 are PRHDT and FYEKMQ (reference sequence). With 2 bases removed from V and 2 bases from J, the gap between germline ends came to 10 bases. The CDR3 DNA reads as TGTGCCAGCAGCTTAAACCTGGGGACCTACAATGAGCAGTTCTTC. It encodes CASSLNLGTYNEQFF.

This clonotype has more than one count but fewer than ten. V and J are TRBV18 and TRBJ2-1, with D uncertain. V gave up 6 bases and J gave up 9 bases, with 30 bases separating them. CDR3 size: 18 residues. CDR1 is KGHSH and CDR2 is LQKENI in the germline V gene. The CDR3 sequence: CASSEYGGRDPIKTEQFF. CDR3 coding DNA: TGTGCCAGCTCGGAATACGGCGGTAGGGATCCTATTAAGACTGAGCAGTTCTTC.

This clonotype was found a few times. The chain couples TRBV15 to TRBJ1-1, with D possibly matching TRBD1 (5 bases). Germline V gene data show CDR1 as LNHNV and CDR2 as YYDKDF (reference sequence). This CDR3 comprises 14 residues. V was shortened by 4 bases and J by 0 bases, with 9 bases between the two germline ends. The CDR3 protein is CATSTGLMNTEAFF. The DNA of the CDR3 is TGTGCCACCAGCACGGGACTGATGAACACTGAAGCTTTCTTT.

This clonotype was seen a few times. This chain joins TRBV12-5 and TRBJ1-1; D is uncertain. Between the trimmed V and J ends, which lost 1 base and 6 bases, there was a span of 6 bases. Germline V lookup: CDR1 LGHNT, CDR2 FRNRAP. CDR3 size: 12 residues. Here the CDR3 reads CASGLAGSEAFF. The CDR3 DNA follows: TGTGCTAGTGGTTTGGCTGGATCTGAAGCTTTCTTT.

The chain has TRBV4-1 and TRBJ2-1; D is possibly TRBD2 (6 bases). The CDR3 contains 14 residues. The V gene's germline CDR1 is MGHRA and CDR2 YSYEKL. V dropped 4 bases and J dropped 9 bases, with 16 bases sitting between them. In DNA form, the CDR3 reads TGCGCCAGCAGCCCCTGGGGAAGCGGGCTTGAGCAGTTCTTC. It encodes CASSPWGSGLEQFF.